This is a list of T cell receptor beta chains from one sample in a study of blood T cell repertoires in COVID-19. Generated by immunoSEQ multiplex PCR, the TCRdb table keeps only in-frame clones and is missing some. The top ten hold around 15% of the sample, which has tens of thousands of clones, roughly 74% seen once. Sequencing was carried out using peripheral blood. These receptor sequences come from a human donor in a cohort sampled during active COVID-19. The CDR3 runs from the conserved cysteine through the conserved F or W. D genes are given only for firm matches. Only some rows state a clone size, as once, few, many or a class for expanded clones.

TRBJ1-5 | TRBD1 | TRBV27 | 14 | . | TGTGCCAGCAGTCCGGGACAGGGGTTTCAGCCCCAGCATTTT | CASSPGQGFQPQHF
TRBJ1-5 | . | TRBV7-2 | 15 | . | TGTGCCAGCAGCTTAGTAATCGGGGAATGGCAGCCCCAGCATTTT | CASSLVIGEWQPQHF
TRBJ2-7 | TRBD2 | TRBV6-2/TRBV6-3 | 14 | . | TGTGCCAGCAGTTATACGGGACTAGCCTACGAGCAGTACTTC | CASSYTGLAYEQYF
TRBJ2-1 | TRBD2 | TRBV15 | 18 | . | TGTGCCACCAGCAGAGGCCCCCCTAGCGGGAGACTCAGGAATGAGCAGTTCTTC | CATSRGPPSGRLRNEQFF
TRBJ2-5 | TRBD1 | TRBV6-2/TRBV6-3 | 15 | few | TGTGCCAGCAGCCTCTGGGGACAGGGGGGAGAGACCCAGTACTTC | CASSLWGQGGETQYF
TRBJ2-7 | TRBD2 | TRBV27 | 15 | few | TGTGCCAGCAGTGTCGGGACTAGCGGAGAGTACGAGCAGTACTTC | CASSVGTSGEYEQYF
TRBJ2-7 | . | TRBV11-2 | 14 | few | TGTGCCAGCAGCTTACCACGGGAGCCCTACGAGCAGTACTTC | CASSLPREPYEQYF
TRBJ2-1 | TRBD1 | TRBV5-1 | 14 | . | TGCGCCAGCACTTGGTCAGGGGGTAACAATGAGCAGTTCTTC | CASTWSGGNNEQFF
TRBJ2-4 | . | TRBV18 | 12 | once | TGTGCCAGCTCACCGACAGAAAACATTCAGTACTTC | CASSPTENIQYF
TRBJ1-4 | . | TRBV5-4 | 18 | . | TGTGCCAGCAGCTTGGGTGGACCGACCCCGGGGGCTAATGAAAAACTGTTTTTT | CASSLGGPTPGANEKLFF
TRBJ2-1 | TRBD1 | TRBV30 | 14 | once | TGTGCCTGGAGGACAGGGGGAGGGGGCAATGAGCAGTTCTTC | CAWRTGGGGNEQFF
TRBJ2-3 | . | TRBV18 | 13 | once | TGTGCCAGCTCCCTCGAGGGGGCAGATACGCAGTATTTT | CASSLEGADTQYF
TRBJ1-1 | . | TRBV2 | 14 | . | TGTGCCAGCAGTGAAACTACGGTGAACACTGAAGCTTTCTTT | CASSETTVNTEAFF
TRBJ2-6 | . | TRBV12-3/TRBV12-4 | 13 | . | TGTGCCACCAGACGGTCTGGGGCCAACGTCCTGACTTTC | CATRRSGANVLTF
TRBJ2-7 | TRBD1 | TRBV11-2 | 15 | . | TGTGCCAGCAGCTTAGCTGGGACAGGGTCCCACGAGCAGTACTTC | CASSLAGTGSHEQYF
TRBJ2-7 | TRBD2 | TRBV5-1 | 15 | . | TGCGCCAGCAGCTTGGACGCGGGAGACAGCTACGAGCAGTACTTC | CASSLDAGDSYEQYF
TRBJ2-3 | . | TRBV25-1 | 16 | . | TGTGCCAGCAGTTTCGAGTTCGGCAGGGGCACAGATACGCAGTATTTT | CASSFEFGRGTDTQYF
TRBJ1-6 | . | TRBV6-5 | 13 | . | TGTGCCAGCAGTCCAACCAGAGGTTCACCCCTCCACTTT | CASSPTRGSPLHF
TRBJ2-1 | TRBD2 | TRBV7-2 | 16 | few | TGTGCCAGCAGCTTAGTAGCGGGAGAGTTCTACAATGAGCAGTTCTTC | CASSLVAGEFYNEQFF
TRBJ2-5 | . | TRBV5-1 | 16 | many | TGCGCCAGCAGCTTGGTACCCCCGGCAGGGTTTGAGACCCAGTACTTC | CASSLVPPAGFETQYF
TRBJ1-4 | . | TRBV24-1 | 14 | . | TGTGCCACCAGTGGGCCCTGGGGGAGGGAAAAACTGTTTTTT | CATSGPWGREKLFF
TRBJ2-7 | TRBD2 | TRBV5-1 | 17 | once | TGCGCCAGCAGCGACGTACTAGCGGGAGGAGGGCCTTACGAGCAGTACTTC | CASSDVLAGGGPYEQYF
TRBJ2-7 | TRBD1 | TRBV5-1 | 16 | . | TGCGCCAGCAGCATCTCAACGGACAGGGCATTGGACGAGCAGTACTTC | CASSISTDRALDEQYF
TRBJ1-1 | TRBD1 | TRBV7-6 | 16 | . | TGTGCCAGCAGCTTTGCCGGGACAGGGGGGGACACTGAAGCTTTCTTT | CASSFAGTGGDTEAFF
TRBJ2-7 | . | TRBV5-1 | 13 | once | TGCGCCAGCAGCTTTGGAGACCAATACGAGCAGTACTTC | CASSFGDQYEQYF
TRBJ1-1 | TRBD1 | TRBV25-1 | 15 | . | TGTGCCAGCAGTGGAGGGGGACAGGTTAACACTGAAGCTTTCTTT | CASSGGGQVNTEAFF